Following are 10 T cell receptor beta chains from one sample sequenced in a study of long-term antiretroviral therapy in people with HIV. The authors ran the immunoSEQ assay, v3.0, at survey level. Only in-frame clones appear in the TCRdb table, and some are missing; sequencing was by immunoSEQ multiplex PCR. Among roughly 34,000 clones listed, 70% to 90% were seen once. The material was unsorted PBMCs, obtained 2.8 years before starting antiretroviral therapy. Source of these receptors: a woman aged 30 to 39 with HIV.

CDR3 coding DNA: TGCGCCAGCAGCCAAGATTCCCAGGGGGCTTCAGGCTATGGCTACACCTTC. Translation: CASSQDSQGASGYGYTF. The chain is built from TRBV4-1 and TRBJ1-2; the match to TRBD1 covers 8 bases. The trim removed 0 bases at V and 4 bases at J, leaving 10 bases unmatched. The V gene's germline CDR1 is MGHRA and CDR2 YSYEKL. The CDR3 is made up of 17 amino acids.

The V and J genes are TRBV4-1 and TRBJ1-2; 10 bases fit TRBD1. The V and J ends lost 0 bases and 4 bases, in that order; junction bases with no gene match: 8. The CDR3 extends over 17 amino acids. CDR1 and CDR2 (germline): MGHRA, YSYEKL. The CDR3 loop reads CASSQDAGTGEAYGYTF. Here the CDR3 DNA reads TGCGCCAGCAGCCAAGATGCTGGGACAGGGGAAGCCTATGGCTACACCTTC.

The chain combines TRBV19 with TRBJ1-2; D not resolved. Germline V lookup: CDR1 LNHDA, CDR2 SQIVND (reference sequence). V lost 6 bases to trimming and J lost 1 base, with 18 bases between them. The CDR3 consists of 16 residues. CDR3 protein: CASSQTARQDNYGYTF. CDR3 in DNA: TGTGCCAGTAGCCAGACGGCGCGGCAGGATAACTATGGCTACACCTTC.

This chain joins TRBV5-5 and TRBJ1-1; D unclear. Germline assignment: CDR1 SGHKS and CDR2 YYEKEE (reference sequence). Trimming pared 4 bases from V and 1 base from J, leaving 14 bases between. This CDR3 comprises 15 residues. CDR3 nucleotide sequence: TGTGCCAGCAGCGTTCGTTGGCCGACGAACACTGAAGCTTTCTTT. Translating gives CASSVRWPTNTEAFF.

V is TRBV5-6 and J is TRBJ2-1, with D unclear. CDR1 and CDR2 (germline): SGHDT, YYEEEE. V lost 0 bases and J lost 6, with 7 bases in between. CDR3 length: 13 residues. This chain's CDR3 is CASSLEPINEQFF. CDR3 DNA: TGTGCCAGCAGCTTGGAACCGATCAATGAGCAGTTCTTC.

This rearrangement joins TRBV7-2 to TRBJ2-5; 9 nucleotides match TRBD1. V trimming: 7 bases; J trimming: 5 bases; junction bases outside the gene matches: 8. The CDR3 spans 14 residues. The germline V gene has CDR1 SGHTA and CDR2 FQGNSA. In DNA form, the CDR3 reads TGTGCCAGCATGACAGGGGGTCGGGCTGAGACCCAGTACTTC. Its translation: CASMTGGRAETQYF.

This rearrangement joins TRBV27 to TRBJ1-4, with D perhaps matching TRBD1 (6 bases). The CDR3 contains 15 residues. Looked up from germline, CDR1 is MNHEY and CDR2 is SMNVEV (reference sequence). Between the trimmed V and J ends, which lost 6 bases and 6 bases, there was a span of 17 bases. DNA for the CDR3: TGTGCCAGCAGCCCCAGGGGAATCCTGGATGAAAAACTGTTTTTT. As protein: CASSPRGILDEKLFF.

Written as DNA, the CDR3 is TGTGCCAGCAGCCTCACTAGCGGGGCCTACAATGAGCAGTTCTTC. It encodes CASSLTSGAYNEQFF. This chain links TRBV9 with TRBJ2-1; 10 positions agree with TRBD2. V lost 4 bases and J lost 2; bases outside the gene matches: 3. CDR3 length equals 15 residues. Germline V gene lookup returns CDR1 SGDLS and CDR2 YYNGEE.

This clone was recorded only once. The V gene is TRBV2, the J gene TRBJ2-7; TRBD2 agrees at 13 bases. Germline loops: CDR1 SNHLY, CDR2 FYNNEI. The V gene end was trimmed by 8 bases and the J gene end by 6 bases; junction bases not matched to a gene: 7. The CDR3 has 14 amino acids. In DNA, the CDR3 is TGTGCCAGCGAGGGACTAGCGGGGTACTCCGAGCAGTACGTC. Protein product: CASEGLAGYSEQYV.

The genes are TRBV5-5 and TRBJ1-5; D is perhaps TRBD1 (5 bases). CDR1 and CDR2 (germline): SGHKS, YYEKEE (reference sequence). This CDR3 has 14 amino acids. V gave up 3 bases and J gave up 3 bases, with 10 bases separating them. CDR3 nucleotides: TGTGCCAGCAGCTCAGTGGGGGACAATCAGCCCCAGCATTTT. It is translated as CASSSVGDNQPQHF.